This T cell receptor beta chain was sequenced in a study of blood T cell repertoires in COVID-19. Study summary: Sources were T cells, B-cell-depleted T cells, or PBMCs; the material itself was cDNA or gDNA.

V was pared by 3 bases and J by 8 bases, with 16 bases between. The CDR3 is 14 amino acids. The germline V gene has CDR1 LGHDT and CDR2 YNNKEL (reference sequence). Some clones are missing from TCRdb's copy, which holds only in-frame ones; the method was immunoSEQ multiplex PCR. The table has about 150,000 clones, roughly 84% seen once. V and J are TRBV3-1 (or the pseudogene TRBV3-2) and TRBJ1-2; tentative D call: TRBD1 (6 bases). This TCR derives from a woman aged 80 or older with active or convalescent COVID-19. Sequencing was carried out using peripheral blood. CDR3 in DNA: TGTGCCAGCAGCCAGGAGACAGGTAGATGGGGCTACACCTTC. Amino acid sequence: CASSQETGRWGYTF.